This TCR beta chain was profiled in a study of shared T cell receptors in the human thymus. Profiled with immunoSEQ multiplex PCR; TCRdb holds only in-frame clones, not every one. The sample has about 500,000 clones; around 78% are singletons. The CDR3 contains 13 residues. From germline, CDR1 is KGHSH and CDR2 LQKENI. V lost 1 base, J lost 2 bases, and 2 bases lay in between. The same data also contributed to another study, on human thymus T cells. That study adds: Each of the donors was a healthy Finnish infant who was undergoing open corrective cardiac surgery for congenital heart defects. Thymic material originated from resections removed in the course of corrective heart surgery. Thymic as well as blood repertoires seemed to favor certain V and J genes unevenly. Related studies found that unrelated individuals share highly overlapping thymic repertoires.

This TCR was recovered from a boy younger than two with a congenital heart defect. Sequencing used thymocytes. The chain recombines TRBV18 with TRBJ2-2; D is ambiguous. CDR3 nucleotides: TGTGCCAGCTCACCACTAAACACCGGGGAGCTGTTTTTT. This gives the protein CASSPLNTGELFF.